Listed here are 30 T cell receptor beta chains from one sample, sequenced in a study of cytomegalovirus exposure and HLA in healthy donors. Primers included in the PCR were 60 Vbeta and 13 Jbeta primers. Assay: immunoSEQ multiplex PCR; the TCRdb copy retains only in-frame clones and omits some. The sample comprises more than 110,000 clones, nearly 10% of which are singletons, and less than 2% rests with the top ten. The source material was PBMCs. The receptors were gathered from a man aged 50 to 60 in good health and CMV-seronegative.

This clone appeared a single time. Without the conserved terminal phenylalanine or tryptophan, this CDR3 likely stems from a read error. The rearrangement links TRBV4-1 to TRBJ1-1; 7 bases match TRBD1. The CDR3 is 17 residues long. V was pared by 0 bases and J by 0 bases, with 7 bases of the junction left unmatched. From germline, CDR1 is MGHRA and CDR2 YSYEKL. The CDR3 DNA sequence: TGCGCCAGCAGCCAAGAATCGGCAGGGGGTTTGAACACTGAAGCTTTCCTT. Residues: CASSQESAGGLNTEAFL.

This chain joins TRBV11-2 and TRBJ1-4, with a tentative D call TRBD1 (5 bases). Germline V gene sequence: CDR1 SGHAT, CDR2 FQNNGV. Trimming shortened V by 1 base and J by 6 bases, and 6 bases separated the two germline ends. There are 13 residues in the CDR3. The CDR3 spells CASSLGTYEKLFF. CDR3 DNA: TGTGCCAGCAGCTTAGGGACATATGAAAAACTGTTTTTT.

This clone came up a few times. This chain links TRBV7-8 with TRBJ2-2, with D perhaps matching TRBD1 (5 bases). CDR3 length equals 15 residues. Trimming left V 10 bases short and J 0 bases short, with 15 bases between. Germline CDR1 reads SGHVS; CDR2 reads FQNEAQ. This CDR3 is CATTPGSANTGELFF. The CDR3 DNA reads TGTGCCACGACTCCAGGGTCGGCGAACACCGGGGAGCTGTTTTTT.

This clone showed up just a few times. The gene calls are TRBV7-9 and TRBJ2-1; TRBD2 might be the D (5 bases). The V end was cut by 1 base, the J end by 7 bases, with 8 bases between. Germline-derived CDR1 and CDR2 are SEHNR and FQNEAQ (reference sequence). The CDR3 spans 13 residues. CDR3 in DNA: TGTGCCAGCAGCTTAGGCCTAGCAAATGAGCAGTTCTTC. Its translation is CASSLGLANEQFF.

V gene TRBV5-4 combines with J gene TRBJ2-7; no reliable D call. Germline CDR1 SGHNT, CDR2 YYREEE (reference sequence). Trimming stripped 0 bases from V and 5 bases from J, with 9 bases between. This CDR3 is 13 amino acids long. The chain's CDR3 is CASSLDVRDEQYF. As DNA, the CDR3 is TGTGCCAGCAGCTTGGACGTTCGGGACGAGCAGTACTTC.

This rearrangement joins TRBV10-3 to TRBJ1-5, with D perhaps matching TRBD1 (5 bases). V shed 0 bases and J shed 6 bases, with 12 bases lying between them. Germline-derived CDR1 and CDR2 are ENHRY and SYGVKD. The CDR3 has 15 amino acids. The CDR3 is CAISESQGIGQPQHF. The CDR3 DNA is TGTGCCATCAGTGAGTCGCAGGGAATTGGTCAGCCCCAGCATTTT.

The chain uses TRBV19 and TRBJ1-3; 9 nucleotides line up with TRBD1. V lost 7 bases to trimming and J lost 4 bases; unmatched junction nucleotides: 5. From germline, CDR1 is LNHDA and CDR2 SQIVND (reference sequence). The CDR3 totals 14 residues. The CDR3 DNA reads TGTGCCAGTATCGGACAGGGGTCCGGAAACACCATATATTTT. Its protein is CASIGQGSGNTIYF.

This clone was observed a handful of times. This chain uses TRBV11-3 with TRBJ1-2; TRBD1 aligns across 7 bases. Losses at the gene ends were 1 base for V and 2 bases for J; bases not matched to a gene: 13. The CDR3 has 18 residues. Germline CDR1 reads SGHNT; CDR2 reads YENEEA. The CDR3 nucleotides read TGTGCCAGCAGCTTAGTAGCTAAAGAAGGGGGCGCCAACTATGGCTACACCTTC. As protein: CASSLVAKEGGANYGYTF. Variable domain in full (rest from reference TRBV11-3 and TRBJ1-2): EAGVVQSPRYKIIEKKQPVAFWCNPISGHNTLYWYLQNLGQGPELLIRYENEEAVDDSQLPKDRFSAERLKGVDSTLKIQPAELGDSAVYLCASSLVAKEGGANYGYTFGSGTRLTVV.

This clone was seen only a few times. This rearrangement joins TRBV27 to TRBJ1-2; no definite D call. V lost 8 bases, J lost 7 bases, and 11 bases lay in between. The V gene's germline CDR1 is MNHEY and CDR2 SMNVEV (reference sequence). This CDR3 has 11 residues. The CDR3 sequence: CASRNRGGYTF. Here the CDR3 DNA reads TGTGCCAGCCGTAACCGAGGTGGCTACACCTTC.

This clone was counted between two and nine times. The V gene is TRBV6-5, the J gene TRBJ1-5; D gene ambiguous. V shed 2 bases and J shed 6 bases, with 8 bases lying between them. This CDR3 contains 13 residues. Per the germline V gene, CDR1 is MNHEY and CDR2 is SVGAGI. The CDR3 loop is CASSYDNSQPQHF. CDR3 nucleotides: TGTGCCAGCAGTTACGACAATAGTCAGCCCCAGCATTTT.

V usage is TRBV29-1 and J usage is TRBJ1-1; 7 bases are shared with TRBD1. J gave up 6 bases and V 4 bases, and 5 bases lay outside the gene matches. Looked up from germline, CDR1 is SQVTM and CDR2 is ANQGSEA. The CDR3 spans 12 residues. The DNA for the CDR3 is TGCAGCGTTGCCCGGGACAGAGCTGAAGCTTTCTTT. Protein sequence: CSVARDRAEAFF.

This sequence joins TRBV5-1 and TRBJ1-4, with D possibly being TRBD1 (6 bases). The V and J ends lost 3 bases and 4 bases respectively, with 13 bases between them. Germline loops: CDR1 SGHRS, CDR2 YFSETQ. The CDR3 contains 15 residues. Here the CDR3 reads CASSSTGQNNEKLFF. The CDR3 DNA sequence: TGCGCCAGCAGCTCCACAGGACAGAATAATGAAAAACTGTTTTTT.

This clone has more than one count but fewer than ten. The V gene is TRBV7-6, the J gene TRBJ1-3; 7 bases fit TRBD1. This CDR3 has 18 amino acids. V shed 3 bases and J 0 bases; nucleotides not matched to a gene: 11. Germline CDR1 reads SGHVS; CDR2 reads FNYEAQ. DNA for the CDR3: TGTGCCAGCAGCTTGCAAAACCCACAGGGGACCTCTGGAAACACCATATATTTT. This encodes CASSLQNPQGTSGNTIYF.

This clone came up a few times. The rearrangement joins TRBV30 to TRBJ1-4; D gene ambiguous. This CDR3 contains 15 residues. V lost 3 bases and J 7 bases, leaving 18 bases between the germline ends. Germline V lookup: CDR1 GTSNPN, CDR2 SVGIG (reference sequence). Here the CDR3 reads CAWSAPGGLGEKLFF. In DNA, the CDR3 is TGTGCCTGGAGCGCTCCGGGAGGATTAGGTGAAAAACTGTTTTTT.

This CDR3 reads CASSRGETEAFF. The DNA of the CDR3 is TGCGCCAGCAGCCGCGGGGAGACTGAAGCTTTCTTT. The rearrangement links TRBV4-1 to TRBJ1-1; D unresolved. Per the germline V gene, CDR1 is MGHRA and CDR2 is YSYEKL. The CDR3 is 12 residues long. V was pared by 4 bases and J by 5 bases, with 8 bases between.

This chain joins TRBV25-1 and TRBJ1-5; no firm D call. V lost 5 bases and J 2 bases, leaving 7 bases between the germline ends. The V gene's germline CDR1 is MGHDK and CDR2 SYGVNS. The CDR3 is 13 residues long. The chain's CDR3 is CASSNQGNQPQHF. The DNA of the CDR3 is TGTGCCAGCAGTAATCAGGGCAATCAGCCCCAGCATTTT.

This clone was detected a few times. The J gene is TRBJ2-1, the V gene TRBV19, with a tentative D call TRBD1 (6 bases). Germline assignment: CDR1 LNHDA and CDR2 SQIVND (reference sequence). The V gene lost 10 bases and the J gene lost 5 bases, with 15 bases spanning the gap. The CDR3 sequence is 13 residues long. In nucleotides, the CDR3 is TGTGCCACAGCTTTGGACAGAAACAATGAGCAGTTCTTC. Its protein is CATALDRNNEQFF.

This clone turned up a few times. The V and J genes are TRBV7-9 and TRBJ1-1; no clear D. This CDR3 comprises 16 residues. V dropped 2 bases and J dropped 2 bases, with 15 bases sitting between them. The germline CDR1 and CDR2 sequences are SEHNR and FQNEAQ (reference sequence). DNA for the CDR3: TGTGCCAGCAGCTTACCCGGCGGAGGTGATAACACTGAAGCTTTCTTT. This sequence encodes CASSLPGGGDNTEAFF.

This clone was seen a handful of times. The V call is TRBV5-1, the J call TRBJ2-6; 12 bases map to TRBD2. J was trimmed by 3 bases and V by 2 bases; bases with no gene match: 6. Germline loops: CDR1 SGHRS, CDR2 YFSETQ. This CDR3 is built from 18 residues. CDR3 sequence: CASSFTTSGRNGANVLTF. DNA for the CDR3: TGCGCCAGCAGCTTTACAACTAGCGGGAGGAATGGGGCCAACGTCCTGACTTTC.

The V call is TRBV5-1, the J call TRBJ2-5, with 9 bases that match TRBD2. This CDR3 contains 16 residues. CDR1 and CDR2 from the germline V gene are SGHRS and YFSETQ. The V gene end was trimmed by 5 bases and the J gene end by 5 bases; junction bases not matched to a gene: 13. The CDR3 DNA reads TGCGCCAGCAGTCGGGGGTTAGCGGGAGAAGGCGAGACCCAGTACTTC. This gives the protein CASSRGLAGEGETQYF. Drawing the rest from reference TRBV5-1 and TRBJ2-5, the complete variable domain is KAGVTQTPRYLIKTRGQQVTLSCSPISGHRSVSWYQQTPGQGLQFLFEYFSETQRNKGNFPGRFSGRQFSNSRSEMNVSTLELGDSALYLCASSRGLAGEGETQYFGPGTRLLVL.

V is TRBV28 and J is TRBJ2-3, with 9 bases identical to TRBD2. CDR1 and CDR2 (germline): MDHEN, SYDVKM. The CDR3 is made up of 15 amino acids. Trimming at V came to 9 bases and at J to 2 bases, leaving 9 bases not matched to a gene. In nucleotides, the CDR3 is TGTGCCAGTCGAACGGCGGGAGGGACCACAGATACGCAGTATTTT. It yields the protein CASRTAGGTTDTQYF.

This chain uses TRBV2 with TRBJ2-2; TRBD2 agrees at 10 bases. V gave up 6 bases and J gave up 0 bases; unmatched junction bases: 4. The CDR3 extends over 16 amino acids. The germline CDR1 and CDR2 sequences are SNHLY and FYNNEI. The DNA for the CDR3 is TGTGCCAGCAGGGAGACTAGCGGGTCGAACACCGGGGAGCTGTTTTTT. Its translation is CASRETSGSNTGELFF.

This clone occurred a few times. This rearrangement joins TRBV9 to TRBJ2-7, with 7 bases matching TRBD1. CDR1 and CDR2 from the germline V gene are SGDLS and YYNGEE. V was clipped by 3 bases and J by 2 bases; unmatched bases: 8. This CDR3 has 15 amino acids. The CDR3 is CASSAQTGPTYEQYF. The CDR3 DNA follows: TGTGCCAGCAGCGCCCAGACAGGGCCGACCTACGAGCAGTACTTC.

This clone was counted a few times. The V gene is TRBV7-9, the J gene TRBJ1-3; D remains unclear. CDR3 size: 14 residues. The ends were cut back, 6 bases at V and 0 bases at J, with 9 bases in the middle. CDR1 is SEHNR and CDR2 is FQNEAQ in the germline V gene (reference sequence). The CDR3 region has the DNA TGTGCCAGCAGGTTGACTTCCTCTGGAAACACCATATATTTT. Amino acids: CASRLTSSGNTIYF.

The chain uses TRBV19 and TRBJ2-7; 9 positions agree with TRBD2. With V trimmed by 5 bases and J by 0 bases, 5 bases remained unmatched. This CDR3 spans 15 amino acids. CDR1 is LNHDA and CDR2 is SQIVND in the germline V gene (reference sequence). In DNA, the CDR3 is TGTGCCAGTAGTGAGGTAGCGGGAGACTCCTACGAGCAGTACTTC. Its protein is CASSEVAGDSYEQYF.

The V and J genes are TRBV5-1 and TRBJ2-7, with 10 nucleotides matching TRBD1. Germline lookup yields CDR1 SGHRS and CDR2 YFSETQ. The V gene end was trimmed by 4 bases and the J gene end by 6 bases; junction bases not matched to a gene: 13. This CDR3 contains 16 residues. The CDR3 nucleotides are TGCGCCAGCAGCATGAGGGGACAGGGGAGACCCTGCGAGCAGTACTTC. Translation gives CASSMRGQGRPCEQYF.

Note on this clone: Distinct nucleotide sequences in the sample also encode this CDR3. This chain joins TRBV5-6 and TRBJ2-5, with a tentative D call TRBD1 (5 bases). V was pared by 2 bases and J by 5 bases, with 13 bases between. The CDR3 runs to 14 residues. In germline, CDR1 is SGHDT, CDR2 YYEEEE. The CDR3 DNA reads TGTGCCAGCAGCTTTAGTCAGACAGCCGAGACCCAGTACTTC. It yields the protein CASSFSQTAETQYF.

This clone was found a few times. This sequence joins TRBV6-5 and TRBJ2-7; D unresolved. This CDR3 has 12 amino acids. With 2 bases removed from V and 3 bases from J, the gap between germline ends came to 5 bases. Germline-derived CDR1 and CDR2 are MNHEY and SVGAGI. In DNA, the CDR3 is TGTGCCAGCAGTTACGCCGGCTACGAGCAGTACTTC. It encodes CASSYAGYEQYF.

This clone was detected only a few times. The chain has TRBV5-5 and TRBJ1-6; 8 bases fit TRBD1. The germline gives CDR1 SGHKS, CDR2 YYEKEE (reference sequence). This CDR3 is built from 16 residues. V lost 4 bases to trimming and J lost 7 bases; unmatched junction nucleotides: 10. Written as DNA, the CDR3 is TGTGCCAGCAGCACAGGGGGGCGGGGGCCAAATTCACCCCTCCACTTT. It is translated as CASSTGGRGPNSPLHF. The full variable domain, rest sourced from reference TRBV5-5 and TRBJ1-6, is DAGVTQSPTHLIKTRGQQVTLRCSPISGHKSVSWYQQVLGQGPQFIFQYYEKEERGRGNFPDRFSARQFPNYSSELNVNALLLGDSALYLCASSTGGRGPNSPLHFGNGTRLTVT.

This clone was seen a handful of times. The V gene is TRBV2, the J gene TRBJ1-2, with D unclear. In germline, CDR1 is SNHLY, CDR2 FYNNEI. The CDR3 sequence is 14 residues long. Trimming left V 7 bases short and J 4 bases short, with 16 bases between. The CDR3 DNA sequence: TGTGCCAGCAATTCTCGCGACAAGTCCTATGGCTACACCTTC. The encoded protein is CASNSRDKSYGYTF.